This TCR beta chain was documented in a study of memory CD4+ T cells and cytomegalovirus serostatus. As regards this clone: Its matching antigen is unknown.

General study points: Each of 55 to 80 CMV-associated TCRbeta sequences occurred in one to five individuals. The CMV-associated TCR signature appears largely within the CD4+ memory repertoire.

This CDR3 has 20 residues. The V gene end was trimmed by 1 base and the J gene end by 1 base; junction bases not matched to a gene: 10. Germline V gives CDR1 SGHDN, CDR2 FVKESK. Produced via immunoSEQ multiplex PCR; TCRdb's table is partial and in-frame only. The table records about 38,000 clones, less than 80% of them present only once. Single viable CD3+CD4+CD8-CD45RO+ cells were sorted as the memory CD4+ T cells. After thawing, CD4+ T cells were positively selected. The rearrangement links TRBV14 to TRBJ2-3; TRBD2 agrees at 14 bases. This clonotype was sampled from an adult in good health and CMV-seropositive. Sequenced: memory CD4+ T cells from blood. In DNA form, the CDR3 reads TGTGCCAGCAGCCAAGGATGGAGACTAGCGGGAGGGCCGGGCACAGATACGCAGTATTTT. Protein: CASSQGWRLAGGPGTDTQYF. Together with reference TRBV14 and TRBJ2-3, the CDR3 gives the full variable domain: EAGVTQFPSHSVIEKGQTVTLRCDPISGHDNLYWYRRVMGKEIKFLLHFVKESKQDESGMPNNRFLAERTGGTYSTLKVQPAELEDSGVYFCASSQGWRLAGGPGTDTQYFGPGTRLTVL.